Shown below are 3 T cell receptor beta chains from a single sample sequenced in a study of blood T cell repertoires in COVID-19 (dated by TCRdb to 2020 to 2022). The library came from the immunoSEQ multiplex PCR assay. Not all clones reach the TCRdb copy of this immuneACCESS table, which keeps in-frame sequences only. Checked studies attribute under half of the gap to unresolved V genes and leave the rest unexplained. The sample table shows 85,000 to 100,000 clones, and about 84% are seen once. The ten biggest clones cover nearly 25% of the sample. Sequenced: peripheral blood. The receptors derive from a human donor in a cohort sampled during active COVID-19.

The V and J genes are TRBV19 and TRBJ2-1; 9 bases agree with TRBD2. The V gene's germline CDR1 is LNHDA and CDR2 SQIVND (reference sequence). The CDR3 runs 17 residues. Trimming at V came to 2 bases and at J to 1 base, leaving 6 bases not matched to a gene. The chain's CDR3 is CASSISPAGGSYNEQFF. CDR3 nucleotide sequence: TGTGCCAGTAGTATATCCCCAGCGGGAGGTTCCTACAATGAGCAGTTCTTC.

V usage is TRBV11-2 and J usage is TRBJ1-2; perhaps TRBD1 as D (5 bases). V dropped 1 base and J dropped 6 bases, with 12 bases sitting between them. Germline loops: CDR1 SGHAT, CDR2 FQNNGV. The CDR3 runs 14 residues. The CDR3 region is CASSLGSWGDGYTF. As DNA, the CDR3 is TGTGCCAGCAGCTTAGGTTCTTGGGGGGATGGCTACACCTTC.

CDR3 sequence (DNA): TGCGCCAGCAGCTCACGGCTACAGGGGGCTGGAAACACCATATATTTT. The encoded protein is CASSSRLQGAGNTIYF. The chain is built from TRBV5-1 and TRBJ1-3; TRBD1 matches 8 bases. CDR3 length: 16 residues. Germline V gives CDR1 SGHRS, CDR2 YFSETQ. The J segment lost 2 bases and the V segment lost 3 bases, leaving 7 bases of the junction unmatched.